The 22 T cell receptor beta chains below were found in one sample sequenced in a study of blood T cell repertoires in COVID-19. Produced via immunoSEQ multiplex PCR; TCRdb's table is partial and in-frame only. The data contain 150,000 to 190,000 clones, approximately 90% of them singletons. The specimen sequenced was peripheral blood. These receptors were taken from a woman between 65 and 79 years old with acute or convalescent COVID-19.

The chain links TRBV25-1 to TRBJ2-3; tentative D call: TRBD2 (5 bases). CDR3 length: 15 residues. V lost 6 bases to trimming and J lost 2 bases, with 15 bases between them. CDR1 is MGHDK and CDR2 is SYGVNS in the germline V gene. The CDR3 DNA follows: TGTGCCAGCAGCGCGGAGGCAGCTAACACAGATACGCAGTATTTT. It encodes CASSAEAANTDTQYF.

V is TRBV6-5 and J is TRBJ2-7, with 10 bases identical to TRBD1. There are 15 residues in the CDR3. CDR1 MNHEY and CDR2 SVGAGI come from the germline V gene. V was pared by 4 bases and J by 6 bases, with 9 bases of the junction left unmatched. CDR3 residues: CASSSEGTGASEQYV. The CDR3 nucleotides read TGTGCCAGCAGTTCGGAGGGGACAGGGGCGTCCGAGCAGTACGTC.

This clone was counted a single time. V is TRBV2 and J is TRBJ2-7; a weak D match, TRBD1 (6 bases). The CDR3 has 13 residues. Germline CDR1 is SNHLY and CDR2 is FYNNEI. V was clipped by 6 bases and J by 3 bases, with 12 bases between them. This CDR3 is CASSEQGFYEQYF. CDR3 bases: TGTGCCAGCAGCGAACAGGGATTCTACGAGCAGTACTTC.

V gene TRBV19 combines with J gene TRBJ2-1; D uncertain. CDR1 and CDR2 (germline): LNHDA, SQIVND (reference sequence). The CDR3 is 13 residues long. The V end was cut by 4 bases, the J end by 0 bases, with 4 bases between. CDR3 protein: CASSTSSYNEQFF. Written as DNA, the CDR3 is TGTGCCAGTAGTACGAGCTCCTACAATGAGCAGTTCTTC.

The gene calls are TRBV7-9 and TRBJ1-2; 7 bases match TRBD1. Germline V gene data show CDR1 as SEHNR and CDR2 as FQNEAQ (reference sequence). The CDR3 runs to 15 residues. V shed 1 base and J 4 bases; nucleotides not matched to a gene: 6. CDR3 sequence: CASSLGEGASYGYTF. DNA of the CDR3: TGTGCCAGCAGCTTAGGAGAGGGGGCAAGCTATGGCTACACCTTC.

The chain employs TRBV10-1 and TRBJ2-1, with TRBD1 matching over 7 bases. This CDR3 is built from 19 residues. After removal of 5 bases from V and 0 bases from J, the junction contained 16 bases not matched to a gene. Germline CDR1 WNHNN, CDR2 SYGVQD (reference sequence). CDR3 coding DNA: TGCGCCAGCAGTAGAGATTACGGGACAGCCTTCCTCTCCTACAATGAGCAGTTCTTC. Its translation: CASSRDYGTAFLSYNEQFF.

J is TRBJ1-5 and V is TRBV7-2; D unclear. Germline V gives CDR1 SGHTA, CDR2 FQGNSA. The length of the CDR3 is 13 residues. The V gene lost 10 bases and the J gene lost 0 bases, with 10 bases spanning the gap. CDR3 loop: CATQANSNQPQHF. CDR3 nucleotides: TGTGCCACCCAGGCGAATAGCAATCAGCCCCAGCATTTT.

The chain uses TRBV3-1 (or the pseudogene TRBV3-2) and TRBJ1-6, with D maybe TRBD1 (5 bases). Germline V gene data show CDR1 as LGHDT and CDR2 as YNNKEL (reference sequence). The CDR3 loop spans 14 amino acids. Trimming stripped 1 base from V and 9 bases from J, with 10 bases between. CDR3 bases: TGTGCCAGCAGCCAAGGACAGAGAGGTTCACCCCTCCACTTT. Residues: CASSQGQRGSPLHF.

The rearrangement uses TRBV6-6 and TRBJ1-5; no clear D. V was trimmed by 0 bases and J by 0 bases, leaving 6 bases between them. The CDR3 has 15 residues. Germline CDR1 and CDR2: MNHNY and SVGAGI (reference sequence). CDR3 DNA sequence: TGTGCCAGCAGTTACTCCTCAGTTAGCAATCAGCCCCAGCATTTT. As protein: CASSYSSVSNQPQHF.

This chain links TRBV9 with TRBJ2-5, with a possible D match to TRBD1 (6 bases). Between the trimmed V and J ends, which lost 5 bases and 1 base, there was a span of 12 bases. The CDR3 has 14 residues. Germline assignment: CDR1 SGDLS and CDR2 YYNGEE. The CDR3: CASSPTGPQETQYF. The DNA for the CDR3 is TGTGCCAGCAGTCCTACAGGGCCCCAAGAGACCCAGTACTTC.

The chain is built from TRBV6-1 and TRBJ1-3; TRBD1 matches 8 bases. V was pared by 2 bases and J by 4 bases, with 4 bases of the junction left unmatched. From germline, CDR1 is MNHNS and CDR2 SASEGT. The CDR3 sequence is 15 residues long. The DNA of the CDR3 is TGTGCCAGCAGTGAACAGGGGGCGCACGGAAACACCATATATTTT. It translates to CASSEQGAHGNTIYF.

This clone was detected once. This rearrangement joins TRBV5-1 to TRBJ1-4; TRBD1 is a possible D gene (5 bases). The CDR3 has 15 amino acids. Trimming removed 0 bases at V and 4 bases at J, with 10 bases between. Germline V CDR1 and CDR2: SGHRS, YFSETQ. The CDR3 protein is CASSLELGLNEKLFF. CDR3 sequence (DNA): TGCGCCAGCAGCTTGGAATTGGGGCTTAATGAAAAACTGTTTTTT.

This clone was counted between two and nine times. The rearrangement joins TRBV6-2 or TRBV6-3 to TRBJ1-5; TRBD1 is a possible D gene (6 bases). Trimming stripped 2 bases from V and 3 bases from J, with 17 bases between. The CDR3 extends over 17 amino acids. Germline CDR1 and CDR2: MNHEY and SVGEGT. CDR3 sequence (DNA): TGTGCCAGCAGTTACGTTCTAGGGAGGGGGGACAATCAGCCCCAGCATTTT. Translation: CASSYVLGRGDNQPQHF.

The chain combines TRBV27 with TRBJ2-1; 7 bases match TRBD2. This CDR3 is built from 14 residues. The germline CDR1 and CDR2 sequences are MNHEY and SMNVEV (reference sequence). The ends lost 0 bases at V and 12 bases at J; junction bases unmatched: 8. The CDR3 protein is CASSLSREGRWQFF. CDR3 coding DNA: TGTGCCAGCAGTTTATCCAGGGAGGGGAGGTGGCAGTTCTTC.

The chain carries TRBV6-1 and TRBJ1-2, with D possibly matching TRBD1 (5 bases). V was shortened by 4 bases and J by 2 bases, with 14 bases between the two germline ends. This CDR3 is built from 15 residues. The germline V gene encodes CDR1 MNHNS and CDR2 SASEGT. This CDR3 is CASSGGTAKNYGYTF. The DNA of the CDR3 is TGTGCCAGCAGTGGCGGGACGGCAAAAAACTATGGCTACACCTTC.

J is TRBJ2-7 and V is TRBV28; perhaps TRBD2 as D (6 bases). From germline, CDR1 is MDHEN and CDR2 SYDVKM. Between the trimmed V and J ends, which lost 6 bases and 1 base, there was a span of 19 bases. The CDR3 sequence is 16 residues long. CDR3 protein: CASRIQRALSSYEQYV. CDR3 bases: TGTGCCAGCAGGATTCAGCGGGCCCTATCTTCCTACGAGCAGTACGTC.

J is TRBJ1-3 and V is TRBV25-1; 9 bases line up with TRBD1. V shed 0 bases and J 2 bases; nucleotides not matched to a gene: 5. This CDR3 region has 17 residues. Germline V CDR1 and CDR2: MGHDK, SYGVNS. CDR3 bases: TGTGCCAGCAGTGAATATGGACAGGGGTCCGCTGGAAACACCATATATTTT. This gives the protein CASSEYGQGSAGNTIYF.

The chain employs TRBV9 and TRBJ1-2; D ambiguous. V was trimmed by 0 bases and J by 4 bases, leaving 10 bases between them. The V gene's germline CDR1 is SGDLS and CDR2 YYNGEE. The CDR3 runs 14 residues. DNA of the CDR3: TGTGCCAGCAGCGTAGATACAGACCCCTATGGCTACACCTTC. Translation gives CASSVDTDPYGYTF.

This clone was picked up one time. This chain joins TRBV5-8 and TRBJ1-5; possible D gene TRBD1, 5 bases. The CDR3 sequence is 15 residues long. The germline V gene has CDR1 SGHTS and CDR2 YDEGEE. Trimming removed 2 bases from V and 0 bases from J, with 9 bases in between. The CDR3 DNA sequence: TGTGCCAGCAGCTTTCAGGGATTTAGCAATCAGCCCCAGCATTTT. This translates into CASSFQGFSNQPQHF.

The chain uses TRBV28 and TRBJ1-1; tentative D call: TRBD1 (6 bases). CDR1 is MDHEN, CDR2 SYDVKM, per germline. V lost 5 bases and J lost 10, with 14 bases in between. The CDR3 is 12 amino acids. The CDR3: CASSQWGPGAFF. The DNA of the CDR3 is TGTGCCAGCAGTCAGTGGGGGCCGGGAGCTTTCTTT.

DNA for the CDR3: TGCGCCAGCAGCACGGACAGGATAAGAGGCAGTGGCTACACCTTC. Encoded protein: CASSTDRIRGSGYTF. The chain couples TRBV5-1 to TRBJ1-2, with 7 bases fitting TRBD1. CDR3 length: 15 residues. The ends lost 4 bases at V and 7 bases at J; junction bases unmatched: 13. Germline-derived CDR1 and CDR2 are SGHRS and YFSETQ.

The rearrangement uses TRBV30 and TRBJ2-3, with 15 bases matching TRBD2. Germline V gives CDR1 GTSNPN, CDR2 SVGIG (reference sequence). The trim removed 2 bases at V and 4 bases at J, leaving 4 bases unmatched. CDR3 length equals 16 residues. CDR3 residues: CAWSPGLAGGPDTQYF. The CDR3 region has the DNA TGTGCCTGGAGTCCTGGACTAGCGGGGGGGCCAGATACGCAGTATTTT.